A selection of T cell receptor beta chains follows, all from one sample in a study of human T cells and chemical hapten exposure. Via MiXCR, TCRdb re-called the RACE reads, giving one row per CDR3 protein. Of roughly 200,000 distinct CDR3 sequences listed, more than 20% are singletons. The specimen was whole blood, collected in connection with sensitization to the hapten diphenylcyclopropenone (DPC). The origin of the receptors is a woman aged 40 to 50 with alopecia areata. Some clones in this sample may be carry-over from other donors' samples. Each CDR3 is given with its conserved first and last residue. D genes are given only for firm matches. Some rows mark clone size as missing; the rest say once, few, many or name a class of expanded clone.

d_call	v_call	j_call	clone_size	cdr3_nt	cdr3_aa
-	TRBV4-3	TRBJ2-7	many	TGCGCCAGCAGCCAAGTATTTTCAGACTCCTACGAGCAGTACTTC	CASSQVFSDSYEQYF
-	TRBV2	TRBJ2-1	few	TGTGCCAGCAGTGCAGCTGGACCGAGCTCCTACAATGAGCAGTTCTTC	CASSAAGPSSYNEQFF
-	TRBV5-1	TRBJ2-3	-	TGCGCCAGCAGCTACGGGAACACAGATACGCAGTATTTT	CASSYGNTDTQYF
-	TRBV19	TRBJ2-1	few	TGTGCCAGTACATTGACTAGTAGGGGCCCCAATGAGCAGTTCTTC	CASTLTSRGPNEQFF
-	TRBV29-1	TRBJ1-2	once	TGCAGCGCCCTGACAGGACCCGTCTATGGCTACACCTTC	CSALTGPVYGYTF
TRBD2	TRBV7-2	TRBJ2-7	-	TGTGCCAGCAGCTTTAATAGCGGGGGGACCTACGAGCAGTACTTC	CASSFNSGGTYEQYF
TRBD2	TRBV28	TRBJ2-7	few	TGTGCCAGCAGTTCAGCGGGAACGGTCTACGAGCAGTACTTC	CASSSAGTVYEQYF
-	TRBV7-2	TRBJ2-7	few	TGTGCCAGCAGCACGCAGGACAGCGGACCCTACGAGCAGTACTTC	CASSTQDSGPYEQYF
TRBD1	TRBV27	TRBJ1-1	-	TGTGCCAGCAGTGCAGACAGGGGGCAGGGAAACACTGAAGCTTTCTTT	CASSADRGQGNTEAFF
TRBD2	TRBV27	TRBJ2-7	few	TGTGCCAGCAGGGCTAGCGGGAGTTACGAGCAGTACTTC	CASRASGSYEQYF
-	TRBV28	TRBJ2-4	-	TGTGCCAGCAGTTCCTACCGGCGGGACAGCGTGTCTGGAAACATTCAGTACTTC	CASSSYRRDSVSGNIQYF
TRBD1	TRBV30	TRBJ1-5	-	TGTGCCTGGGAAAAACAGGGGGAGCAGCCCCAGCATTTT	CAWEKQGEQPQHF
-	TRBV4-1	TRBJ1-1	many	TGCGCCAGCAGCGGGCGGACAGAGAACACTGAAGCTTTCTTT	CASSGRTENTEAFF
-	TRBV4-3	TRBJ2-1	-	TGCGCCAGCAGCCAAGATACGTCTAGACGGACAGGGGGCGGGACTAGCGACAACAATGAGCAGTTCTTC	CASSQDTSRRTGGGTSDNNEQFF
-	TRBV5-5	TRBJ1-5	few	TGTGCCAGCAGTCGGGAGTTGGGGAGGGAGCCCCAGCATTTT	CASSRELGREPQHF
-	TRBV28	TRBJ2-7	-	TGTGCCAGCAGTTCCGGGGACGGCTACGAGCAGTACTTC	CASSSGDGYEQYF
TRBD2	TRBV4-3	TRBJ2-7	-	TGCGCCAGCAGCCAAGATCCGAGCGGGAGGGCCTGGGAGCAGTACTTC	CASSQDPSGRAWEQYF
-	TRBV5-1	TRBJ1-5	-	TGCGCCAGCAGCCTAAACGGAGATCAGCCCCAGCATTTT	CASSLNGDQPQHF
TRBD2	TRBV20-1	TRBJ2-7	few	TGCAGTGCCACGACCGACCGGGGAGGGCCGAACGAGCAGTACTTC	CSATTDRGGPNEQYF
-	TRBV2	TRBJ2-1	-	TGTGCCAGCAGCGCTAGCTCGCCCAATGAGCAGTTCTTC	CASSASSPNEQFF
TRBD1	TRBV5-1	TRBJ2-7	-	TGCGCCAGCAGCCCAGACAGGGGGTCATACGAGCAGTACTTC	CASSPDRGSYEQYF
-	TRBV9	TRBJ1-1	few	TGTGCCAGCAGCGTAGAGAGGGAACACGCTGAAGCTTTCTTT	CASSVEREHAEAFF
TRBD2	TRBV28	TRBJ2-7	few	TGTGCCAGCAGTACCCGGACTAGCGTCTCCTACGAGCAGTACTTC	CASSTRTSVSYEQYF
-	TRBV28	TRBJ2-7	-	TGTGCCAGCAGTTTGGGCAGCCTCGTGTACTTC	CASSLGSLVYF
TRBD2	TRBV6-1	TRBJ2-1	many	TGTGCCAGCCGGGAGGGGCAAGCCTACAATGAGCAGTTCTTC	CASREGQAYNEQFF
TRBD2	TRBV5-1	TRBJ2-3	few	TGCGCCAGCAGCTTGTTCACTAGCGGGAGCCTGGATACGCAGTATTTT	CASSLFTSGSLDTQYF
TRBD1	TRBV2	TRBJ2-7	-	TGTGCCAGCGTTACCGGGACAGCCTCCTACGAGCAGTACTTC	CASVTGTASYEQYF
-	TRBV10-3	TRBJ2-3	few	TGTGCCATCAGTGAGTCCAAAGGCGGACGCACAGATACGCAGTATTTT	CAISESKGGRTDTQYF
TRBD2	TRBV7-2	TRBJ2-7	few	TGTGCCAGCAGCTCGGCTAGCGGGAGTGGCGAGCAGTACTTC	CASSSASGSGEQYF
-	TRBV7-8	TRBJ2-1	-	TGTGCCAGCAAATCGCGGAGCTCCTACAATGAGCAGTTCTTC	CASKSRSSYNEQFF
-	TRBV9	TRBJ2-2	few	TGTGCCAGCAGCGTAGCTCCCCTTGGACTATTAGGGGAGCTGTTTTTT	CASSVAPLGLLGELFF
-	TRBV25-1	TRBJ2-5	-	TGTGCCAGCAGTGAATTGGGTAGAGAGACCCAGTACTTC	CASSELGRETQYF
TRBD1	TRBV20-1	TRBJ2-5	-	TGCAGTGGGAGGCGGGACAGGGGGCGAGAGACCCAGTACTTC	CSGRRDRGRETQYF
-	TRBV7-2	TRBJ2-2	few	TGTGCCAGCAGACCAGGGGGTCCACTAGCGCGGACCGGGGAGCTGTTTTTT	CASRPGGPLARTGELFF
TRBD1	TRBV7-9	TRBJ1-1	-	TGTGCCAGCAGCTTAGTGGGACAGATAGAAGCTTTCTTT	CASSLVGQIEAFF
TRBD2	TRBV10-3	TRBJ2-7	-	TGTGCCATCAGTGTTCCGGGACTAGCGATTTACGAGCAGTACTTC	CAISVPGLAIYEQYF
TRBD2	TRBV10-2	TRBJ2-1	once	TGCGCCAGCAGTGAGGTGTCTAGCGGGAGCCACGGGGGTGAGCAGTTCTTC	CASSEVSSGSHGGEQFF
-	TRBV20-1	TRBJ2-3	-	TGCAGTGCTAGAGCCCCGGGGGATACGCAGTATTTT	CSARAPGDTQYF
-	TRBV3-1	TRBJ1-5	few	TGTGCCAGCAGCCAAACCAGCTCCAATCAGCCCCAGCATTTT	CASSQTSSNQPQHF
-	TRBV27	TRBJ2-5	few	TGTGCCAGCAGCTCCCGCCCGGGGATCATCGGGACCCAGTACTTC	CASSSRPGIIGTQYF
-	TRBV6-2/TRBV6-3	TRBJ2-1	few	TGTGCCAGCAGCACCAATAGTCACAGTTGGGTTGGGTCGTATGAGCAGTTCTTC	CASSTNSHSWVGSYEQFF
TRBD2	TRBV5-5	TRBJ2-2	-	TGTGCCACCCAGGGGCCAGGCGGGAGGGCCCCGAACACCGGGGAGCTGTTTTTT	CATQGPGGRAPNTGELFF
-	TRBV6-2/TRBV6-3	TRBJ2-2	-	TGTGCCAGCAGTCACCCCACGGACCAGGGGAACACCGGGGAGCTGTTTTTT	CASSHPTDQGNTGELFF